Described below is a single TCR beta chain sequence and its context. These data come from a study of blood T cell repertoires in COVID-19. Study summary: There were acute and convalescent COVID-19 samples, and they came from the United States, Italy and Spain. The cDNA or gDNA used as material had been derived from T cells, B-cell-depleted T cells, or PBMCs.

Methods used by the authors: Estimation of nucleated cell counts relied on the amplification of reference gene primers. TCRdb's copy holds only in-frame clones and misses some; the assay was immunoSEQ multiplex PCR. The DNA was the basis for D and trimming; V, J and clone size are from that table. The data contain 250,000 to 300,000 clones, around nine tenths of them singletons. Sequenced material: peripheral blood. This clonotype originated in a woman in her thirties or forties who had recovered from COVID-19.

CDR3 residues: CASSQRGTGSYNEQFF. In DNA form, the CDR3 reads TGCGCCAGCAGCCAACGGGGTACGGGGTCCTACAATGAGCAGTTCTTC. The gene calls are TRBV4-3 and TRBJ2-1, with D possibly being TRBD2 (5 bases). This CDR3 has 16 amino acids. The V gene lost 2 bases and the J gene lost 1 base, with 12 bases spanning the gap. Germline values: CDR1 LGHNA, CDR2 YSLEER.